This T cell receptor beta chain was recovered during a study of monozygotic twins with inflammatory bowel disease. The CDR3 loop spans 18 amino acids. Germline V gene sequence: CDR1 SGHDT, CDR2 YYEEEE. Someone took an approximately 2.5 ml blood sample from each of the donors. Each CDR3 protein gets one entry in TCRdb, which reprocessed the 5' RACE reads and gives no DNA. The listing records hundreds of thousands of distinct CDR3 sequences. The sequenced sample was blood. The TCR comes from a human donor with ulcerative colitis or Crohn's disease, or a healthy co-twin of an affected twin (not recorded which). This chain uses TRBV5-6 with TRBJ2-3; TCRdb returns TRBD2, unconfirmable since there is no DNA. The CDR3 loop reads CASSALGSQRGGTDTQYF.